This TCR beta chain is drawn from a study of CD8+CD57+ T cells in acquired aplastic anemia. Genomic DNA acted as the template from which TCR beta VDJ combination and CDR3 sequence profiling were carried out. TCRdb processed the reads anew with MiXCR; each CDR3 protein has one entry. The sample has approximately 190,000 distinct CDR3 sequences; over 60% are singletons. Turning to this clonotype: The antigen remains undetermined.

Study findings and constraints: Between patients and controls, 25 to 35 CD8+ CDR3 sequences were found in common.

V lost 2 bases to trimming and J lost 1 base; unmatched junction nucleotides: 5. Germline CDR1 LGHNT, CDR2 FRNRAP. The CDR3 runs to 16 residues. The specimen was sorted CD4+, CD8+, or CD8+CD57+ T cells (not recorded which) from PBMCs. The chain has TRBV12-5 and TRBJ1-1, with 9 positions matching TRBD1. This receptor was identified in a human donor with severe aplastic anemia or a healthy control (not recorded which). CDR3 in DNA: TGTGCTAGTGGTTTGACCCGACAGGGGGGGAACACTGAAGCTTTCTTT. Amino acid sequence: CASGLTRQGGNTEAFF.